These T cell receptor beta chains were read from a single sample in a study of regulatory T cells in long-lasting Graves disease. One entry per CDR3 protein, called by TCRdb with MiXCR from the multiplex PCR reads. The table includes around 400,000 distinct CDR3 sequences, under 25% detected once. The sequences come from peripheral blood mononuclear cells (PBMCs), collected when the disease was refractory, from a patient treated with antithyroid drugs. These receptor sequences come from a female donor with Graves disease. The CDR3 runs from the conserved cysteine through the conserved F or W. The D gene is left open where the match is weak. Clone sizes are given selectively: once, few, many, or a class where the clone is expanded.

D: TRBD2
size: many
V: TRBV7-3
J: TRBJ2-5
DNA: TGTGCCAGCAGCTTAGCGGGAGCGGGAGTCTTAGAGACCCAGTACTTC
CDR3: CASSLAGAGVLETQYF

D: -
size: few
V: TRBV7-3
J: TRBJ2-2
DNA: TGTGCCAGCAGCTTACTTGGGCAGGGCCAAACCGGGGAGCTGTTTTTT
CDR3: CASSLLGQGQTGELFF

D: TRBD2
size: many
V: TRBV28
J: TRBJ2-5
DNA: TGTGCCAGCAGGGCGTCGGGGACTAGCGGGACCCAGTACTTC
CDR3: CASRASGTSGTQYF

D: TRBD1
size: few
V: TRBV15
J: TRBJ2-7
DNA: TGTGCCACCAGCAGCCCGGACAGGGGGAACAGCGAGCAGTACTTC
CDR3: CATSSPDRGNSEQYF

D: -
size: many
V: TRBV6-5
J: TRBJ2-7
DNA: TGTGCCAGCAGTTACGGCACGGACGACTACGAGCAGTACTTC
CDR3: CASSYGTDDYEQYF

D: TRBD1
size: many
V: TRBV6-1
J: TRBJ2-5
DNA: TGTGCCAGCAGGCCTTCGGGACAGGGAACCTTGGCCCAGTACTTC
CDR3: CASRPSGQGTLAQYF

D: -
size: -
V: TRBV6-2/TRBV6-3
J: TRBJ2-5
DNA: TGTGCCAGCAGTGTTGGACACCAAGAGACCCAGTACTTC
CDR3: CASSVGHQETQYF

D: TRBD2
size: many
V: TRBV28
J: TRBJ2-7
DNA: TGTGCCAGCAGTTTTCTAAGCGGGAGCTACGAGCAGTACTTC
CDR3: CASSFLSGSYEQYF

D: TRBD2
size: -
V: TRBV20-1
J: TRBJ2-7
DNA: TGCAGTGCTAGAGGCGGGGGACTAGCCTCGATCTACGAGCAGTACTTC
CDR3: CSARGGGLASIYEQYF

D: -
size: few
V: TRBV6-1
J: TRBJ2-7
DNA: TGTGCCAGCAGCGCGACCCTGGGGGAGCAGTACTTC
CDR3: CASSATLGEQYF

D: TRBD1
size: few
V: TRBV7-9
J: TRBJ1-2
DNA: TGTGCCAGCAGCTTCTGGGACAGGGGTTCCTATGGCTACACCTTC
CDR3: CASSFWDRGSYGYTF

D: -
size: -
V: TRBV28
J: TRBJ2-7
DNA: TGTGCCAGCAGTCGCCAAGCCACTAGTCTAATCTACGAGCAGTACTTC
CDR3: CASSRQATSLIYEQYF

D: -
size: many
V: TRBV2
J: TRBJ2-5
DNA: TGTGCCAGCAGTGAACTTGGAATGAGCGGGCAAGAGACCCAGTACTTC
CDR3: CASSELGMSGQETQYF

D: -
size: many
V: TRBV28
J: TRBJ2-7
DNA: TGTGCCAGCAGTTTGTGGGGCGACAGAAGCGAGCAGTACTTC
CDR3: CASSLWGDRSEQYF

D: TRBD1
size: few
V: TRBV10-3
J: TRBJ1-1
DNA: TGTGCCAGCAGTTACTCCCGGACAGGGATCACTGAAGCTTTCTTT
CDR3: CASSYSRTGITEAFF

D: -
size: -
V: TRBV28
J: TRBJ1-1
DNA: TGTGCCAGCAAGCCGACCGTCCCGAACACTGAAGCTTTCTTT
CDR3: CASKPTVPNTEAFF

D: -
size: many
V: TRBV12-3/TRBV12-4
J: TRBJ2-7
DNA: TGTGCCAGCAGTTTCAGTTGGGGAGCGACCTACGAGCAGTACTTC
CDR3: CASSFSWGATYEQYF

D: -
size: many
V: TRBV20-1
J: TRBJ1-4
DNA: TGCAGTGCCCTTCTTCTCCACGAACTGTTTTTT
CDR3: CSALLLHELFF

D: -
size: -
V: TRBV29-1
J: TRBJ2-7
DNA: TGCAGCGTTGAGATGCCGGGACAAACCTACGAGCAGTACTTC
CDR3: CSVEMPGQTYEQYF

D: -
size: many
V: TRBV28
J: TRBJ2-7
DNA: TGTGCCAGCAGTTTAAGGGCTTTAGAGTGGGAGCAGTACTTC
CDR3: CASSLRALEWEQYF

D: -
size: -
V: TRBV29-1
J: TRBJ2-2
DNA: TGCAGCGTTACCCCAACCGAACCGTCCACCGGGGAGCTGTTTTTT
CDR3: CSVTPTEPSTGELFF

D: -
size: -
V: TRBV19
J: TRBJ2-2
DNA: TGTGCCAGTAGTATAGAAGCGTCGCACACCGGGGAGCTGTTTTTT
CDR3: CASSIEASHTGELFF

D: -
size: many
V: TRBV2
J: TRBJ1-2
DNA: TGTGCCAGCAGCGCGACCGACTATGGCTACACCTTC
CDR3: CASSATDYGYTF